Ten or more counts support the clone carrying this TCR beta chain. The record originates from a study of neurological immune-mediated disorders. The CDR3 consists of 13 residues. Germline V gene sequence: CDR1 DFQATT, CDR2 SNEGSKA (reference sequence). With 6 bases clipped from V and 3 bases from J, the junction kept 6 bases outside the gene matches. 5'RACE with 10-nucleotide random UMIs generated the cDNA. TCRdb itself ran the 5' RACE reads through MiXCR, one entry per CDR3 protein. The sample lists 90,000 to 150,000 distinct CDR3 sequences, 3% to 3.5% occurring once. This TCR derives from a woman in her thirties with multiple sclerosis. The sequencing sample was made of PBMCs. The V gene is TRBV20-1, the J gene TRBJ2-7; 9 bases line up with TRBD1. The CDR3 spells CSAVRDRVYEQYF. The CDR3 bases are TGCAGTGCCGTACGGGACAGGGTCTACGAGCAGTACTTC.